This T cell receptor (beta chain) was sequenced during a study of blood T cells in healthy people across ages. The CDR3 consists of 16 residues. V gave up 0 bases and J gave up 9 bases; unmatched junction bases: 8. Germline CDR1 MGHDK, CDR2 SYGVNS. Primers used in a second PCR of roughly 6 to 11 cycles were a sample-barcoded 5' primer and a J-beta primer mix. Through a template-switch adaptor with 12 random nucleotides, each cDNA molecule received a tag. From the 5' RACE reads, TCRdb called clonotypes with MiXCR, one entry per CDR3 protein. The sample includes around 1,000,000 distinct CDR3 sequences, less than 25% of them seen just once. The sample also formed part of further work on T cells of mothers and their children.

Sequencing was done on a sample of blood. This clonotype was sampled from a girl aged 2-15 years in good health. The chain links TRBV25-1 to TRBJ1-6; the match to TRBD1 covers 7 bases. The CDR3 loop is CASSEYAGTVFSPLHF. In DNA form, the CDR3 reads TGTGCCAGCAGTGAATACGCCGGGACAGTGTTTTCACCCCTCCACTTT.